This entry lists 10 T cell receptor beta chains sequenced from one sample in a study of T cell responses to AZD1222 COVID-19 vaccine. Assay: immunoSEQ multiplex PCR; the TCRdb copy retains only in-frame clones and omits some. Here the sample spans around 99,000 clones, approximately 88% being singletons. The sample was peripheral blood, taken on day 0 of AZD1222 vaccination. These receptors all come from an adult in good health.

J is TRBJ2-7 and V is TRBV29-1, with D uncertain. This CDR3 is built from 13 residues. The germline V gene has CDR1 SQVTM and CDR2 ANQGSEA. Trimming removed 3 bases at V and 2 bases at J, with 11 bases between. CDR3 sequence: CSVELAGPYEQYF. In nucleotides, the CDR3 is TGCAGCGTTGAGTTAGCTGGGCCCTACGAGCAGTACTTC.

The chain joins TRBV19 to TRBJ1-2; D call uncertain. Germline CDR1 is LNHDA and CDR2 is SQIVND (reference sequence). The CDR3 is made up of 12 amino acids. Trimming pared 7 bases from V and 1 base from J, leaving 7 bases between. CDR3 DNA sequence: TGTGCCAGTATTCGGGGTAACTATGGCTACACCTTC. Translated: CASIRGNYGYTF.

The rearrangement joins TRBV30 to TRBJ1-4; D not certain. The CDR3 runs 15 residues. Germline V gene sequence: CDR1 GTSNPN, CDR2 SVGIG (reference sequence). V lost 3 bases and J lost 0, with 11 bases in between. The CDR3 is CAWREGGTTNEKLFF. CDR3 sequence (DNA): TGTGCCTGGAGGGAGGGCGGGACAACTAATGAAAAACTGTTTTTT.

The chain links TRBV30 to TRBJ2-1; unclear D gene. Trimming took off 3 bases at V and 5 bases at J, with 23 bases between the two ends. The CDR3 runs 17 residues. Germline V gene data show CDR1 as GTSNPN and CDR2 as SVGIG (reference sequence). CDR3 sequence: CAWREAPTPRPNNEQFF. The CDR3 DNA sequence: TGTGCCTGGAGAGAGGCCCCTACACCGCGGCCTAACAATGAGCAGTTCTTC.

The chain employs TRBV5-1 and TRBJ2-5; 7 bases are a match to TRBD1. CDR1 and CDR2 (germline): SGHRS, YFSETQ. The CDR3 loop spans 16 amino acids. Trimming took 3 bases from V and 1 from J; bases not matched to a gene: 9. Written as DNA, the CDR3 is TGCGCCAGCAGCTCGGGGCGTCAGGGGGTCCAAGAGACCCAGTACTTC. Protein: CASSSGRQGVQETQYF.

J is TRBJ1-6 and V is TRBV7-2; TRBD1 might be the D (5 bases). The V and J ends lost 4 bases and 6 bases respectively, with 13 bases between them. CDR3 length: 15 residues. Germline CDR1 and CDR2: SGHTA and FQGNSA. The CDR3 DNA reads TGTGCCAGCAGCTCCCGTGGCGGGGGTAATTCACCCCTCCACTTT. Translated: CASSSRGGGNSPLHF. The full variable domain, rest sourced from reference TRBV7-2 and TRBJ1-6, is GAGVSQSPSNKVTEKGKDVELRCDPISGHTALYWYRQSLGQGLEFLIYFQGNSAPDKSGLPSDRFSAERTGGSVSTLTIQRTQQEDSAVYLCASSSRGGGNSPLHFGNGTRLTVT.

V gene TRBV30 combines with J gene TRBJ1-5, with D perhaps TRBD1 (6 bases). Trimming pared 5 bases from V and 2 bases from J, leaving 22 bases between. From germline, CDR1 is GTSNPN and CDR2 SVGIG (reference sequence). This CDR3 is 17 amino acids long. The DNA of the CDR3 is TGTGCCTGGTCCCCCCGGCCAGGGGAGAAGGGCAATCAGCCCCAGCATTTT. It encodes CAWSPRPGEKGNQPQHF.

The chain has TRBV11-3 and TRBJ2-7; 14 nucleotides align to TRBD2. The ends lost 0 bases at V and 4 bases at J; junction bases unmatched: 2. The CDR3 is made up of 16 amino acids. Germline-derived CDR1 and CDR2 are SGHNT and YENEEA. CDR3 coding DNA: TGTGCCAGCAGCTTAGAGGGGACTAGCGGGAGATACGAGCAGTACTTC. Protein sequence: CASSLEGTSGRYEQYF.

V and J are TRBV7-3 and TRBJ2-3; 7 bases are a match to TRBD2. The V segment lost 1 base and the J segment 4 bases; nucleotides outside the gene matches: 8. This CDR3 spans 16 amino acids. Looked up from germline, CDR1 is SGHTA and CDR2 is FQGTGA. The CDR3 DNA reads TGTGCCAGCAGCTTAAGATCTAGCGGCCGCTCAGATACGCAGTATTTT. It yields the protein CASSLRSSGRSDTQYF. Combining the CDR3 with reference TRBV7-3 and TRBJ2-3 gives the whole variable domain GAGVSQTPSNKVTEKGKYVELRCDPISGHTALYWYRQSLGQGPEFLIYFQGTGAADDSGLPNDRFFAVRPEGSVSTLKIQRTERGDSAVYLCASSLRSSGRSDTQYFGPGTRLTVL.

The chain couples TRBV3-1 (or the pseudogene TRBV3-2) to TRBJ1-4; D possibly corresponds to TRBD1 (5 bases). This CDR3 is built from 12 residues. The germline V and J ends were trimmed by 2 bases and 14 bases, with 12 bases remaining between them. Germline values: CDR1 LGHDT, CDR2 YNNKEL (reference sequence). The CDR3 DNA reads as TGTGCCAGCAGCCAAAGCGGACAAGGGCTGTTTTTT. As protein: CASSQSGQGLFF.